The 22 T cell receptor beta chains listed next were all sequenced from one sample in a study of blood T cell repertoires in COVID-19. Measured with immunoSEQ multiplex PCR; TCRdb has only the in-frame clones, and not every one. Here the sample spans over 150,000 clones, about 86% being singletons. Sample: peripheral blood. Receptors were obtained from a woman aged 60-75 years with acute or convalescent COVID-19.

J is TRBJ2-1 and V is TRBV7-9; 8 bases agree with TRBD2. This CDR3 is 15 amino acids long. Germline V CDR1 and CDR2: SEHNR, FQNEAQ (reference sequence). The V and J ends lost 5 bases and 6 bases, in that order; junction bases with no gene match: 9. Here the CDR3 reads CASSPEALAANEQFF. The CDR3 coding sequence is TGTGCCAGCAGCCCCGAGGCACTAGCGGCCAATGAGCAGTTCTTC.

The chain links TRBV5-1 to TRBJ2-5, with 9 bases that match TRBD1. The CDR3 extends over 13 amino acids. The V segment lost 5 bases and the J segment 6 bases; nucleotides outside the gene matches: 5. Germline CDR1 reads SGHRS; CDR2 reads YFSETQ. CDR3 sequence reads: CASSRTGEQTQYF. The CDR3 bases are TGCGCCAGCAGTCGGACAGGGGAACAGACCCAGTACTTC.

The chain uses TRBV2 and TRBJ1-5; D not resolved. This CDR3 has 15 residues. The germline gives CDR1 SNHLY, CDR2 FYNNEI. Trimming pared 6 bases from V and 5 bases from J, leaving 17 bases between. The CDR3 loop reads CASSPGLAGDQPQHF. The DNA of the CDR3 is TGTGCCAGCAGCCCCGGACTTGCTGGCGATCAGCCCCAGCATTTT.

The chain employs TRBV18 and TRBJ1-5; the D is unclear. There are 14 residues in the CDR3. Germline CDR1 and CDR2: KGHSH and LQKENI. V lost 0 bases, J lost 0 bases, and 3 bases lay in between. CDR3 residues: CASSPPYSNQPQHF. DNA of the CDR3: TGTGCCAGCTCACCACCCTATAGCAATCAGCCCCAGCATTTT. Supplemented by reference TRBV18 and TRBJ1-5, the full variable domain reads NAGVMQNPRHLVRRRGQEARLRCSPMKGHSHVYWYRQLPEEGLKFMVYLQKENIIDESGMPKERFSAEFPKEGPSILRIQQVVRGDSAAYFCASSPPYSNQPQHFGDGTRLSIL.

CDR3 DNA sequence: TGTGCCAGCAGTTTAATGAGTCTACCAACTAATGAAAAACTGTTTTTT. Translated: CASSLMSLPTNEKLFF. This chain uses TRBV27 with TRBJ1-4; the D is unclear. This CDR3 is built from 16 residues. Trimming stripped 2 bases from V and 0 bases from J, with 10 bases between. The germline gives CDR1 MNHEY, CDR2 SMNVEV (reference sequence).

The table lists this clone with a count of one. The chain recombines TRBV6-6 with TRBJ1-1, with TRBD1 identical over 8 bases. CDR1 is MNHNY and CDR2 is SVGAGI in the germline V gene (reference sequence). The CDR3 is 14 residues long. Trimming removed 4 bases from V and 1 base from J; junction bases left unmatched: 2. CDR3 sequence: CASSSGQGNTEAFF. The CDR3 DNA is TGTGCCAGCAGTTCTGGACAGGGGAACACTGAAGCTTTCTTT.

This clone is a singleton in its sample. The V gene is TRBV11-2, the J gene TRBJ2-5; D remains ambiguous. Germline V CDR1 and CDR2: SGHAT, FQNNGV. The V end lost 6 bases, the J end lost 7 bases, and 9 bases lay between the germline ends. This CDR3 has 11 amino acids. Here the CDR3 reads CASRLRGTQYF. CDR3 coding DNA: TGTGCCAGCAGACTCAGAGGGACCCAGTACTTC.

This sequence joins TRBV12-3 or TRBV12-4 and TRBJ1-2, with D perhaps TRBD1 (5 bases). This CDR3 has 13 residues. V lost 8 bases, J lost 4 bases, and 14 bases lay in between. This chain's CDR3 is CASAAGPFYGYTF. In DNA, the CDR3 is TGTGCCAGCGCCGCAGGGCCCTTCTATGGCTACACCTTC.

The chain is built from TRBV19 and TRBJ1-1, with 8 bases aligning to TRBD1. The CDR3 has 17 amino acids. Germline CDR1 LNHDA, CDR2 SQIVND (reference sequence). The ends lost 5 bases at V and 0 bases at J; junction bases unmatched: 11. Here the CDR3 reads CASSPRQGPGMNTEAFF. The CDR3 DNA follows: TGTGCCAGTAGTCCGCGACAGGGGCCCGGGATGAACACTGAAGCTTTCTTT.

A note on this clone: At the DNA level, this CDR3 is encoded by other sequences in the same sample as well. CDR3 DNA sequence: TGCAGCGTTTCCCAGGGTGGCAATCAGCCCCAGCATTTT. Translation gives CSVSQGGNQPQHF. The chain recombines TRBV29-1 with TRBJ1-5; tentative D call: TRBD1 (5 bases). Trimming pared 5 bases from V and 2 bases from J, leaving 10 bases between. CDR3 length: 13 residues. Germline V gene sequence: CDR1 SQVTM, CDR2 ANQGSEA.

In this sample, this clone turned up a few times. V gene TRBV9 combines with J gene TRBJ2-1; 12 bases are shared with TRBD2. This CDR3 spans 17 amino acids. The ends lost 0 bases at V and 7 bases at J; junction bases unmatched: 8. Germline CDR1 and CDR2: SGDLS and YYNGEE. CDR3 nucleotide sequence: TGTGCCAGCAGCGTAGTGGCTAGCGGGGGGGCTTTGAATGAGCAGTTCTTC. It translates to CASSVVASGGALNEQFF.

The chain is built from TRBV18 and TRBJ1-1, with D hard to call. The V and J ends lost 1 base and 0 bases respectively, with 6 bases between them. Germline V CDR1 and CDR2: KGHSH, LQKENI. This CDR3 comprises 14 residues. CDR3 in DNA: TGTGCCAGCTCACCACAAATATTGAACACTGAAGCTTTCTTT. Residues: CASSPQILNTEAFF.

V and J are TRBV6-5 and TRBJ1-1; TRBD1 agrees at 7 bases. CDR1 is MNHEY and CDR2 is SVGAGI in the germline V gene. This CDR3 comprises 15 residues. The ends lost 2 bases at V and 0 bases at J; junction bases unmatched: 3. The CDR3 protein is CASSYPGQMNTEAFF. For the CDR3, the DNA is TGTGCCAGCAGTTACCCGGGACAGATGAACACTGAAGCTTTCTTT.

The chain has TRBV28 and TRBJ1-2; 11 positions agree with TRBD1. Germline CDR1 reads MDHEN; CDR2 reads SYDVKM. The trim removed 2 bases at V and 8 bases at J, leaving 10 bases unmatched. This CDR3 spans 16 amino acids. This CDR3 is CASSLRGWTGGRGYTF. CDR3 DNA sequence: TGTGCCAGCAGTTTACGAGGCTGGACAGGGGGCCGGGGCTACACCTTC.

The chain employs TRBV5-4 and TRBJ2-7, with 7 bases matching TRBD2. J was trimmed by 7 bases and V by 4 bases; bases with no gene match: 8. The CDR3 is 13 amino acids. Per the germline V gene, CDR1 is SGHNT and CDR2 is YYREEE (reference sequence). CDR3 DNA: TGTGCCAGCAGCATGGTCAGGGAGGGGGAGCAGTACTTC. This translates into CASSMVREGEQYF.

V and J are TRBV6-5 and TRBJ1-5, with TRBD1 matching over 7 bases. Trimming removed 5 bases from V and 7 bases from J; junction bases left unmatched: 5. Looked up from germline, CDR1 is MNHEY and CDR2 is SVGAGI. CDR3 length: 13 residues. CDR3 in amino acids: CASSPQGNQPQHF. The CDR3 region has the DNA TGTGCCAGCAGTCCACAGGGGAACCAGCCCCAGCATTTT.

The genes are TRBV19 and TRBJ1-5; D is perhaps TRBD1 (5 bases). Between the trimmed V and J ends, which lost 4 bases and 0 bases, there was a span of 13 bases. Looked up from germline, CDR1 is LNHDA and CDR2 is SQIVND (reference sequence). The CDR3 sequence is 16 residues long. The CDR3 nucleotides are TGTGCCAGTAGTACCCCGCTAGGGGATAGCAATCAGCCCCAGCATTTT. Translating it yields CASSTPLGDSNQPQHF. The full variable domain, its missing parts supplied by reference TRBV19 and TRBJ1-5, is DGGITQSPKYLFRKEGQNVTLSCEQNLNHDAMYWYRQDPGQGLRLIYYSQIVNDFQKGDIAEGYSVSREKKESFPLTVTSAQKNPTAFYLCASSTPLGDSNQPQHFGDGTRLSIL.

This clone appeared a few times. The V call is TRBV19, the J call TRBJ1-2; perhaps TRBD1 as D (6 bases). This CDR3 is 14 amino acids long. Germline-derived CDR1 and CDR2 are LNHDA and SQIVND (reference sequence). Trimming shortened V by 4 bases and J by 6 bases, and 15 bases separated the two germline ends. The CDR3 region has the DNA TGTGCCAGTAGTACCCGTAGCAGGGGAGATGGCTACACCTTC. Amino acid sequence: CASSTRSRGDGYTF. The full variable domain, with the rest looked up from reference TRBV19 and TRBJ1-2, is DGGITQSPKYLFRKEGQNVTLSCEQNLNHDAMYWYRQDPGQGLRLIYYSQIVNDFQKGDIAEGYSVSREKKESFPLTVTSAQKNPTAFYLCASSTRSRGDGYTFGSGTRLTVV.

The rearrangement joins TRBV5-1 to TRBJ1-5, with D maybe TRBD1 (5 bases). Trimming took off 0 bases at V and 7 bases at J, with 11 bases between the two ends. Germline V gene sequence: CDR1 SGHRS, CDR2 YFSETQ. This CDR3 is 14 amino acids long. CDR3: CASSLGGGNQPQHF. Written as DNA, the CDR3 is TGCGCCAGCAGCTTGGGGGGGGGAAACCAGCCCCAGCATTTT. Supplemented by reference TRBV5-1 and TRBJ1-5, the full variable domain reads KAGVTQTPRYLIKTRGQQVTLSCSPISGHRSVSWYQQTPGQGLQFLFEYFSETQRNKGNFPGRFSGRQFSNSRSEMNVSTLELGDSALYLCASSLGGGNQPQHFGDGTRLSIL.

This clone occurred once. The rearrangement joins TRBV6-5 to TRBJ2-7, with a weak D call TRBD2 (5 bases). Germline assignment: CDR1 MNHEY and CDR2 SVGAGI. Trimming stripped 5 bases from V and 3 bases from J, with 8 bases between. The CDR3 consists of 12 residues. The CDR3 loop reads CASSNRGYEQYF. The CDR3 region has the DNA TGTGCCAGCAGTAACCGGGGCTACGAGCAGTACTTC.

The J gene is TRBJ1-1, the V gene TRBV18; 9 bases fit TRBD1. Germline V gene data show CDR1 as KGHSH and CDR2 as LQKENI. The CDR3 has 19 amino acids. V lost 2 bases, J lost 0 bases, and 13 bases stayed unmatched. CDR3 sequence (DNA): TGTGCCAGCTCACCATTGAGAGGACAGGGGAATCCTATGAACACTGAAGCTTTCTTT. Its translation: CASSPLRGQGNPMNTEAFF.

The CDR3 loop is CASSQQLRTGDQPQHF. Written as DNA, the CDR3 is TGTGCCAGCAGCCAACAGCTCCGGACAGGGGATCAGCCCCAGCATTTT. V usage is TRBV4-2 and J usage is TRBJ1-5; TRBD1 matches at 9 bases. V gave up 2 bases and J gave up 5 bases; unmatched junction bases: 7. The CDR3 has 16 amino acids. Germline values: CDR1 LGHNA, CDR2 YNFKEQ.